Below, 28 T cell receptor beta chains from the same sample are listed, as sequenced in a study of T cell responses to AZD1222 COVID-19 vaccine. Produced via immunoSEQ multiplex PCR; TCRdb's table is partial and in-frame only. In the table there are 150,000 to 200,000 clones, approximately 87% of which are singletons. Sequences were derived from peripheral blood, sampled 28 days after the second AZD1222 dose. These receptors were collected from an adult who received the AZD1222 COVID-19 vaccine.

V is TRBV7-4 and J is TRBJ2-7, with D hard to call. V shed 5 bases and J shed 2 bases, with 10 bases lying between them. The germline V gene has CDR1 SGHVT and CDR2 SQSDAQ. The CDR3 consists of 13 residues. CDR3 DNA: TGTGCCAGCAGCCTTCAAACAACCTACGAGCAGTACTTC. Amino acids: CASSLQTTYEQYF.

This rearrangement joins TRBV2 to TRBJ1-1, with D possibly matching TRBD1 (5 bases). This CDR3 has 13 residues. Trimming left V 4 bases short and J 3 bases short, with 9 bases between. Germline assignment: CDR1 SNHLY and CDR2 FYNNEI. The CDR3 sequence: CASSVGTHTEAFF. The CDR3 DNA is TGTGCCAGCAGTGTCGGGACGCACACTGAAGCTTTCTTT.

Comment on this clone: Other DNA sequences in this specimen translate into the identical CDR3. This rearrangement joins TRBV18 to TRBJ1-6; D ambiguous. With 6 bases removed from V and 0 bases from J, the gap between germline ends came to 9 bases. Per the germline V gene, CDR1 is KGHSH and CDR2 is LQKENI. CDR3 size: 15 residues. CDR3 residues: CASSPGSSYNSPLHF. The DNA of the CDR3 is TGTGCCAGCTCGCCAGGATCCTCCTATAATTCACCCCTCCACTTT.

This chain joins TRBV11-3 and TRBJ2-5, with D perhaps TRBD1 or TRBD2 (5 bases each). The CDR3 is made up of 14 amino acids. V was pared by 5 bases and J by 4 bases, with 14 bases between. The germline CDR1 and CDR2 sequences are SGHNT and YENEEA. CDR3 nucleotides: TGTGCCAGCAGCACGGGGCCAAGTGGAGAGACCCAGTACTTC. Encoded protein: CASSTGPSGETQYF.

The chain couples TRBV4-3 to TRBJ1-2; 10 bases are shared with TRBD1. J was trimmed by 8 bases and V by 4 bases; bases with no gene match: 10. The CDR3 is 15 amino acids. Germline CDR1 LGHNA, CDR2 YSLEER. The CDR3 sequence is CASSLRDRGNRGYTF. DNA for the CDR3: TGCGCCAGCAGCCTGCGGGACAGGGGAAATCGGGGCTACACCTTC.

The chain has TRBV11-2 and TRBJ1-2; D possibly corresponds to TRBD1 (5 bases). V gave up 4 bases and J gave up 4 bases, with 16 bases separating them. CDR3 length: 15 amino acids. Looked up from germline, CDR1 is SGHAT and CDR2 is FQNNGV. The CDR3 DNA follows: TGTGCCAGCAGCTCGGGGTCGGGACGTAGCTATGGCTACACCTTC. This codes for CASSSGSGRSYGYTF.

The genes are TRBV27 and TRBJ1-1; a weak D match, TRBD1 (5 bases). The germline gives CDR1 MNHEY, CDR2 SMNVEV (reference sequence). This CDR3 is 11 amino acids long. Trimming stripped 7 bases from V and 6 bases from J, with 9 bases between. The DNA for the CDR3 is TGTGCCAGCATTGGGGGACCTGAAGCTTTCTTT. The encoded protein is CASIGGPEAFF.

The table lists this clone with a count of one. The rearrangement joins TRBV7-8 to TRBJ1-5; D may be TRBD1 (6 bases). V gave up 5 bases and J gave up 5 bases, with 16 bases separating them. The CDR3 contains 15 residues. Germline CDR1 reads SGHVS; CDR2 reads FQNEAQ. CDR3 loop: CASSPGGQTDQPQHF. In nucleotides, the CDR3 is TGTGCCAGCAGCCCAGGCGGACAGACGGATCAGCCCCAGCATTTT.

The V and J genes are TRBV29-1 and TRBJ1-6; no firm D call. Germline CDR1 SQVTM, CDR2 ANQGSEA. V lost 4 bases to trimming and J lost 2 bases, with 12 bases between them. The CDR3 runs to 15 residues. CDR3 bases: TGCAGCGTTGTACAGAAGTTCGCCTATAATTCACCCCTCCACTTT. This sequence encodes CSVVQKFAYNSPLHF.

The CDR3 nucleotides read TGCAGCGTTGAATCGGTGAACACTGAAGCTTTCTTT. Translating it yields CSVESVNTEAFF. This sequence joins TRBV29-1 and TRBJ1-1; D ambiguous. Germline V gene lookup returns CDR1 SQVTM and CDR2 ANQGSEA. The CDR3 is made up of 12 amino acids. Trimming stripped 2 bases from V and 0 bases from J, with 4 bases between.

This chain links TRBV4-1 with TRBJ2-1, with D unclear. V was clipped by 1 base and J by 3 bases, with 7 bases between them. Germline values: CDR1 MGHRA, CDR2 YSYEKL. The CDR3 totals 14 residues. CDR3 loop: CASSQGLIYNEQFF. CDR3 bases: TGCGCCAGCAGCCAAGGTCTGATCTACAATGAGCAGTTCTTC.

The V and J genes are TRBV19 and TRBJ1-2, with 8 bases that match TRBD1. J was trimmed by 3 bases and V by 6 bases; bases with no gene match: 9. Germline V gives CDR1 LNHDA, CDR2 SQIVND (reference sequence). The CDR3 extends over 15 amino acids. The CDR3 reads CASSPGQGSDYGYTF. The CDR3 DNA follows: TGTGCCAGTAGCCCCGGACAGGGCTCGGACTATGGCTACACCTTC.

This chain uses TRBV29-1 with TRBJ2-2; D is perhaps TRBD1 or TRBD2 (6 bases each). V lost 8 bases and J 5 bases, leaving 15 bases between the germline ends. Germline-derived CDR1 and CDR2 are SQVTM and ANQGSEA. The CDR3 loop spans 13 amino acids. The CDR3 sequence: CSSLGGPTGELFF. CDR3 DNA sequence: TGCAGCTCGTTAGGGGGGCCAACCGGGGAGCTGTTTTTT.

The rearrangement joins TRBV5-6 to TRBJ2-1; 7 positions agree with TRBD2. The length of the CDR3 is 19 residues. Trimming at V came to 4 bases and at J to 5 bases, leaving 21 bases not matched to a gene. Germline assignment: CDR1 SGHDT and CDR2 YYEEEE. The CDR3 is CASSRPFLRGRDTDNEQFF. CDR3 sequence (DNA): TGTGCCAGCAGCCGACCCTTCCTCAGAGGGAGGGATACCGACAATGAGCAGTTCTTC.

The chain combines TRBV5-6 with TRBJ2-7; D possibly corresponds to TRBD1 (5 bases). In germline, CDR1 is SGHDT, CDR2 YYEEEE. V gave up 3 bases and J gave up 0 bases, with 10 bases separating them. The CDR3 is 14 residues long. CDR3 bases: TGTGCCAGCAGCTACCAGGGAAGCTCCTACGAGCAGTACTTC. Encoded protein: CASSYQGSSYEQYF.

The gene calls are TRBV5-4 and TRBJ1-2, with 10 positions matching TRBD1. The germline CDR1 and CDR2 sequences are SGHNT and YYREEE (reference sequence). V was clipped by 5 bases and J by 4 bases; unmatched bases: 8. This CDR3 comprises 15 residues. The CDR3 coding sequence is TGTGCCAGCAGACCTAGGGACAGGGGCACCTATGGCTACACCTTC. This codes for CASRPRDRGTYGYTF.

CDR3 region: CASSLWLAGGDEQFF. The CDR3 coding sequence is TGTGCCAGCAGCTTGTGGCTAGCGGGTGGCGATGAGCAGTTCTTC. The V call is TRBV5-4, the J call TRBJ2-1, with 8 positions matching TRBD2. The germline V gene encodes CDR1 SGHNT and CDR2 YYREEE (reference sequence). The CDR3 consists of 15 residues. The junction had 8 bases not matched to a gene; V was cut back by 1 base and J by 8 bases.

This sequence joins TRBV9 and TRBJ1-1; no clear D. The length of the CDR3 is 14 residues. The ends were cut back, 1 base at V and 5 bases at J, with 12 bases in the middle. CDR1 and CDR2 from the germline V gene are SGDLS and YYNGEE. This chain's CDR3 is CASSVQDGSTEAFF. The DNA for the CDR3 is TGTGCCAGCAGCGTACAGGATGGGTCTACTGAAGCTTTCTTT.

The DNA for the CDR3 is TGCAGCGTTGAGGTGGCAGGGTTGGACACTGAAGCTTTCTTT. Translation: CSVEVAGLDTEAFF. The V call is TRBV29-1, the J call TRBJ1-1, with TRBD1 as a possible D gene (5 bases). The length of the CDR3 is 14 residues. Germline V gene sequence: CDR1 SQVTM, CDR2 ANQGSEA. V lost 3 bases and J 3 bases, leaving 14 bases between the germline ends.

This chain connects TRBV6-7 to TRBJ2-2; D gene uncertain. Being an ORF, TRBV6-7 has a function that is uncertain. This CDR3 contains 13 residues. Trimming removed 6 bases from V and 5 bases from J, with 10 bases in between. CDR3 sequence (DNA): TGTGCCAGCAGCAGGCGTACTACCGGGGAGCTGTTTTTT. Its translation: CASSRRTTGELFF.

The chain has TRBV18 and TRBJ1-1, with D uncertain. The V and J ends lost 0 bases and 0 bases respectively, with 8 bases between them. CDR1 and CDR2 from the germline V gene are KGHSH and LQKENI. This CDR3 is 15 amino acids long. The CDR3 DNA sequence: TGTGCCAGCTCACCACCGTCGGTAATGAACACTGAAGCTTTCTTT. Translating it yields CASSPPSVMNTEAFF.

This chain connects TRBV5-1 to TRBJ1-2; 9 nucleotides line up with TRBD1. Losses at the gene ends were 2 bases for V and 2 bases for J; bases not matched to a gene: 4. The germline V gene has CDR1 SGHRS and CDR2 YFSETQ. The CDR3 contains 15 residues. CDR3 sequence (DNA): TGCGCCAGCAGCTTACAGGGGGCAAGAAACTATGGCTACACCTTC. Its translation is CASSLQGARNYGYTF. Full variable domain (outside the CDR3, taken from reference TRBV5-1 and TRBJ1-2): KAGVTQTPRYLIKTRGQQVTLSCSPISGHRSVSWYQQTPGQGLQFLFEYFSETQRNKGNFPGRFSGRQFSNSRSEMNVSTLELGDSALYLCASSLQGARNYGYTFGSGTRLTVV.

V usage is TRBV6-5 and J usage is TRBJ2-2, with 10 bases that match TRBD2. This CDR3 has 15 residues. Germline CDR1 reads MNHEY; CDR2 reads SVGAGI. With V trimmed by 7 bases and J by 1 base, 3 bases remained unmatched. This chain's CDR3 is CASTLAGMNTGELFF. CDR3 nucleotides: TGTGCCAGCACACTAGCGGGGATGAACACCGGGGAGCTGTTTTTT.

The rearrangement links TRBV9 to TRBJ1-1; D unresolved. V lost 2 bases to trimming and J lost 6 bases, with 14 bases between them. The CDR3 extends over 14 amino acids. The V gene's germline CDR1 is SGDLS and CDR2 YYNGEE. The CDR3 nucleotides read TGTGCCAGCAGCGTTCGGACGGGGATCGCTGAAGCTTTCTTT. It is translated as CASSVRTGIAEAFF. Full variable domain (remainder filled in from reference TRBV9 and TRBJ1-1): DSGVTQTPKHLITATGQRVTLRCSPRSGDLSVYWYQQSLDQGLQFLIQYYNGEERAKGNILERFSAQQFPDLHSELNLSSLELGDSALYFCASSVRTGIAEAFFGQGTRLTVV.

V is TRBV7-2 and J is TRBJ2-3; no definite D call. The germline V and J ends were trimmed by 5 bases and 2 bases, with 8 bases remaining between them. Germline CDR1 SGHTA, CDR2 FQGNSA. This CDR3 has 13 amino acids. CDR3 in DNA: TGTGCCAGCAGCCCCCGACTCACAGATACGCAGTATTTT. Translating it yields CASSPRLTDTQYF.

The chain joins TRBV6-6 to TRBJ1-2, with D possibly being TRBD1 (5 bases). Germline V gene sequence: CDR1 MNHNY, CDR2 SVGAGI (reference sequence). Deletions cut 6 bases from V and 8 bases from J, with 16 bases between. The CDR3 extends over 13 amino acids. CDR3 DNA: TGTGCCAGCAGAATACAGGCCAGCTTAGGCTACACCTTC. Its translation is CASRIQASLGYTF.

The rearrangement joins TRBV30 to TRBJ1-5; D gene unclear. With 0 bases removed from V and 6 bases from J, the gap between germline ends came to 9 bases. Germline V CDR1 and CDR2: GTSNPN, SVGIG (reference sequence). The CDR3 loop spans 13 amino acids. The CDR3 is CAWSVSRLQPQHF. In DNA form, the CDR3 reads TGTGCCTGGAGTGTTAGTCGGCTTCAGCCCCAGCATTTT.

Comments on this clone: A junction boundary mismatches the germline segment, possibly from a read error. CDR3 in DNA: TGTGCCAACAGCCAAGACGGGATAGCCCACATGAACACTGAAGCTTTCTTT. Translation gives CANSQDGIAHMNTEAFF. V usage is TRBV4-2 and J usage is TRBJ1-1; unclear D gene. The germline gives CDR1 LGHNA, CDR2 YNFKEQ. This CDR3 contains 17 residues.